This T cell receptor (beta chain) was identified during a study of CD8+ T cells in alopecia areata. General study points: Mouse data revealed clearer TCR sharing than patient data did, a gap possibly tied to HLA. Scalp sample data also include resident alphabeta T cells from normal skin. An increase in clonality over normal scalp was evident in lesional scalp, especially alopecia totalis/universalis.

About this clone: What it binds is unknown.

The CDR3 is 17 amino acids. From germline, CDR1 is KGHSH and CDR2 LQKENI. J gave up 4 bases and V 3 bases, and 10 bases lay outside the gene matches. Following RNA extraction, reverse transcription yielded cDNA that acted as the sequencing template. Profiled with immunoSEQ multiplex PCR; TCRdb holds only in-frame clones, not every one. The sample carries about 140,000 clones, 55% to 65% recorded once. The chain links TRBV18 to TRBJ2-1, with TRBD2 matching over 9 bases. Specimen: CD4+ T cells sorted from blood. This TCR was recovered from a human donor in good health. The CDR3 DNA is TGTGCCAGCTCACCCTCAGTGGTAGCGGGAGTTTACAATGAGCAGTTCTTC. Its translation: CASSPSVVAGVYNEQFF.